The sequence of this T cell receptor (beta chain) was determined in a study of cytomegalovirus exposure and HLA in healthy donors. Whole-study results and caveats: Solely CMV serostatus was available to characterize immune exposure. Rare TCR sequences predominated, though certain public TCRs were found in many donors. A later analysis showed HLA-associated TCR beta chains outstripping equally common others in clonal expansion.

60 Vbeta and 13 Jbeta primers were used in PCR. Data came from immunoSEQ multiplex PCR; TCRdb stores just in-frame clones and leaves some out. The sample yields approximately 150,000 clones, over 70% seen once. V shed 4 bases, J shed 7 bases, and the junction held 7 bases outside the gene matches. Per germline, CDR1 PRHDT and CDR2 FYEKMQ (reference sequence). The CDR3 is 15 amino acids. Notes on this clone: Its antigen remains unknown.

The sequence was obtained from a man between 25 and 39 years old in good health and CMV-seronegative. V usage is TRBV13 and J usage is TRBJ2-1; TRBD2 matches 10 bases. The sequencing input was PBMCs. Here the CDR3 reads CASSSGLARGNEQFF. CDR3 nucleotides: TGTGCCAGCAGCTCGGGACTAGCGAGGGGAAATGAGCAGTTCTTC.